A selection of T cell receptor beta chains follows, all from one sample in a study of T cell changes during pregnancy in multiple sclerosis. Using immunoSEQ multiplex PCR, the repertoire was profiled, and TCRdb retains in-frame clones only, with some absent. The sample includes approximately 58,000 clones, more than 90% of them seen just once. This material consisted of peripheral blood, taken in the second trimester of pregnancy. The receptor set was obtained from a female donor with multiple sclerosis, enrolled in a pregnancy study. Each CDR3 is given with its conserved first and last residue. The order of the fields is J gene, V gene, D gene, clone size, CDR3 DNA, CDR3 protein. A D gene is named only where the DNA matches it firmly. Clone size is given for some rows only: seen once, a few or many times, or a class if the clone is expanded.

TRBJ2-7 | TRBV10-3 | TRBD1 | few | TGTGCCATCACAGGGGCAGGGGGCGGCGAGCAGTACTTC | CAITGAGGGEQYF
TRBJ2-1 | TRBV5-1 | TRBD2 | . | TGCGCCAGCAGCCGGGGGGTGAATGAGCAGTTCTTC | CASSRGVNEQFF
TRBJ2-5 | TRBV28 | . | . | TGTGCCAGCAGTTCAACAGGGTCGGCTGAGACCCAGTACTTC | CASSSTGSAETQYF
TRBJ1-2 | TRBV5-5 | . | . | TGTGCCAGCAGCTTGATTCCAGGGAATCCCAACTATGGCTACACCTTC | CASSLIPGNPNYGYTF
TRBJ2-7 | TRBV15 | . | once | TGTGCCACCAGCAAAACAGGGACGGGCGAGCAGTACTTC | CATSKTGTGEQYF
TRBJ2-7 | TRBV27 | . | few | TGTGCCAGCAGTTTGAGGGGGGGCTACGAGCAGTACTTC | CASSLRGGYEQYF
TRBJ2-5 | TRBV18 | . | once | TGTGCCAGCTCACCAGGGACATCGGAGTTAGCCCAGTACTTC | CASSPGTSELAQYF
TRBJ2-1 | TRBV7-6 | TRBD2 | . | TGTGCCAGCAGCTTAGCGGCTAGCGGGAGCTCCTACAATGAGCAGTTCTTC | CASSLAASGSSYNEQFF
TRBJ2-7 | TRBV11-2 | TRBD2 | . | TGTGCCAGCAGCATCGAGACTAGCCGGAGTGGGGAGCAGTACTTC | CASSIETSRSGEQYF
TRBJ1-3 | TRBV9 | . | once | TGTGCCAGCAGCGTAGCTGGGAGGGCCTTCTGGGGAAACACCATATATTTT | CASSVAGRAFWGNTIYF
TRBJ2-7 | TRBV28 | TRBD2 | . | TGTGCCAGCGGGGCGGGAGAGTACGAGCAGTACTTC | CASGAGEYEQYF
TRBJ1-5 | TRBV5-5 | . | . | TGTGCCAGCAGCCTCGGACACAATAGCAATCAGCCCCAGCATTTT | CASSLGHNSNQPQHF
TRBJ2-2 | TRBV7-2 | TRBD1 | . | TGTGCCAGCAGCTGGATGGGGACAGGGCCGGCGGCCGGGGAGCTGTTTTTT | CASSWMGTGPAAGELFF
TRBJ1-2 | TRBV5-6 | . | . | TGTGCCAGCAGCCCGAAGACAGCTAACTATGGCTACACCTTC | CASSPKTANYGYTF
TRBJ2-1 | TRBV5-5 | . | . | TGTGCCAGCAGCTTCTTATACAATGAGCAGTTCTTC | CASSFLYNEQFF
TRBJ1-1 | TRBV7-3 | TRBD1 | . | TGTGCCAGCAGCTTATGGGGACAGAGTGAAGCTTTCTTT | CASSLWGQSEAFF
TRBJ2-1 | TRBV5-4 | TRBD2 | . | TGTGCCAGCCAACCCTCTAGCGGGAGCTACAATGAGCAGTTCTTC | CASQPSSGSYNEQFF
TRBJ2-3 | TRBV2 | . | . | TGTGCCAGCAGTGATGGGGGCGGGTCCACAGATACGCAGTATTTT | CASSDGGGSTDTQYF
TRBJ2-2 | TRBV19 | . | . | TGTGCCAGTAGTATGGAAAGGGGCACGGACACCGGGGAGCTGTTTTTT | CASSMERGTDTGELFF
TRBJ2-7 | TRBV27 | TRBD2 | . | TGTGCCAGCAGTTCTAGCGGGAGGGAGTACGAGCAGTACTTC | CASSSSGREYEQYF
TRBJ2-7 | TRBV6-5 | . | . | TGTGCCAGCAGTTCTACTAGCCCCTACGAGCAGTACTTC | CASSSTSPYEQYF
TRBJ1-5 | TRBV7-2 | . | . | TGTGCCAGCAGCTTAGGTTCCGGACATAGCAATCAGCCCCAGCATTTT | CASSLGSGHSNQPQHF
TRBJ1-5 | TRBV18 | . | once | TGTGCCAGCTCGGGGAACCGGGAGAGCAATCAGCCCCAGCATTTT | CASSGNRESNQPQHF
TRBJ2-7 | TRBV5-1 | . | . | TGCGCCAGCAGCTTGGAGGCAGGGCCCTACGAGCAGTACTTC | CASSLEAGPYEQYF
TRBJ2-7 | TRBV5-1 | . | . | TGCGCCAGCAGCTTGGGGTCAGTCTACGAGCAGTACTTC | CASSLGSVYEQYF
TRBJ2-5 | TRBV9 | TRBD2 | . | TGTGCCAGCAGCGACCCACTAGCGGGAGGTAACCAAGAGACCCAGTACTTC | CASSDPLAGGNQETQYF
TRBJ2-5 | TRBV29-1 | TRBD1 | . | TGCAGCGTTGAAGCAGGGGGCAAGGAGACCCAGTACTTC | CSVEAGGKETQYF
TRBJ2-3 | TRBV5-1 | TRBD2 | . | TGCGCCAGCAGCACCGGACTAGCGGGAGGAGGAGATACGCAGTATTTT | CASSTGLAGGGDTQYF
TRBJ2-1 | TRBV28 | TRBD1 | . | TGTGCCAGCAGTTCCCCCAGGGGGCCCGACCATGATGAGCAGTTCTTC | CASSSPRGPDHDEQFF
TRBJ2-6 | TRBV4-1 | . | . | TGCGCCAGCAGCCGGGCTTCCGGGGCCAACGTCCTGACTTTC | CASSRASGANVLTF
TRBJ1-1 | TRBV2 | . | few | TGTGCCAGCAGTCCTACCCTTACGGGAGGGGGGGCGACTGAAGCTTTCTTT | CASSPTLTGGGATEAFF
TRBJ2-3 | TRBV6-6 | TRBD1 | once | TGTGCCAGCAGTTACATAAGGGGACAGGGAGGTGATACGCAGTATTTT | CASSYIRGQGGDTQYF
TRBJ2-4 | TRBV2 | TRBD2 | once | TGTGCCAGCAACCCACTAGCGGGAGTGGCCAAAAACATTCAGTACTTC | CASNPLAGVAKNIQYF
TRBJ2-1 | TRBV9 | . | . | TGTGCCAGCAGCGAGGGAGGACTTACCAATGAGCAGTTCTTC | CASSEGGLTNEQFF
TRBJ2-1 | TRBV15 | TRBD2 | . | TGTGCCACCAGTGAGGGACTAAGAACTCACAATGAGCAGTTCTTC | CATSEGLRTHNEQFF
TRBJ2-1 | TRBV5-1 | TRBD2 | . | TGCGCCAGCAGCTGGACTAGCGGAGTCAGAGGCAATGAGCAGTTCTTC | CASSWTSGVRGNEQFF